A single TCR beta chain is shown here with its context. No antigen is known for it. The source of the sample is a study of lymphopenia after photon versus proton radiotherapy. Sequencing used immunoSEQ multiplex PCR; TCRdb keeps in-frame clones, though not all of them. The sample includes some 40,000 clones, 86% seen only once; the top ten take about a tenth. Study-level findings and limits: Survival link was tested only in deceased patients; proton benefit remains a possibility. In patients who died, overall survival fell as post-nadir TCR diversity dropped more. Under photons, naive T cells and diversity fell while effector/memory populations rose.

The sequences come from peripheral blood, collected from a patient treated with proton-based radiotherapy. This TCR derives from a woman between 65 and 79 years old with pancreatic cancer. Some clones in this sample may be carry-over from other donors' samples.

CDR3 DNA sequence: TGTGCCAGCAGCCCCTGGACTAGCTTCGGTGAGCAGTTCTTC. Translating it yields CASSPWTSFGEQFF. The rearrangement links TRBV11-2 to TRBJ2-1, with TRBD2 identical over 8 bases. Germline CDR1 reads SGHAT; CDR2 reads FQNNGV. With V trimmed by 5 bases and J by 9 bases, 9 bases remained unmatched. This CDR3 is built from 14 residues.